The 27 T cell receptor beta chains given below trace back to one sample, sequenced in a study of blood T cell repertoires in COVID-19. Sequenced by immunoSEQ multiplex PCR; TCRdb stores in-frame clones only, minus some. The sample contains about 400,000 clones, nearly 90% of which appear only once. The sequenced sample consisted of PBMCs or T cells enriched from blood (not recorded which). The receptors stem from a woman aged 25 to 39 who had recovered from COVID-19.

The V gene is TRBV10-3, the J gene TRBJ2-3, with 7 bases fitting TRBD1. Trimming took 6 bases from V and 2 from J; bases not matched to a gene: 5. The CDR3 is 14 amino acids. Germline lookup yields CDR1 ENHRY and CDR2 SYGVKD. In DNA, the CDR3 is TGTGCCATCAGATCCGGGACAGTCACAGATACGCAGTATTTT. Translated, it gives CAIRSGTVTDTQYF.

This clone was seen more than once but under ten times. The gene calls are TRBV21-1 and TRBJ2-5; the tabulated D call, TRBD2, remains unverified against the DNA. TRBV21-1 is a known pseudogene. This CDR3 has 19 amino acids. In nucleotides, the CDR3 is TGTGCCAGCAGCGAAGACAGGGAGAAGCGGGAGTGGGGACAAGAGACCCAGTACTTC. The encoded protein is CASSEDREKREWGQETQYF.

CDR3 sequence (DNA): TGTGCCAGCACCTGGGACAGGGGAGGTTCACCCCTCCACTTT. This sequence encodes CASTWDRGGSPLHF. The J gene is TRBJ1-6, the V gene TRBV6-5; the match to TRBD1 covers 10 bases. Per germline, CDR1 MNHEY and CDR2 SVGAGI. V lost 7 bases to trimming and J lost 9 bases; unmatched junction nucleotides: 6. The CDR3 length is 14 residues.

The CDR3 DNA reads TGCGCCAGCAGCTTGGGGGAGCAGCGAATCTATAATTCACCCCTCCACTTT. This translates into CASSLGEQRIYNSPLHF. The chain joins TRBV5-1 to TRBJ1-6; D remains ambiguous. The V gene's germline CDR1 is SGHRS and CDR2 YFSETQ. CDR3 length: 17 amino acids. The germline V and J ends were trimmed by 0 bases and 3 bases, with 13 bases remaining between them.

The chain couples TRBV7-9 to TRBJ1-2; 10 bases align to TRBD1. V lost 5 bases to trimming and J lost 4 bases; unmatched junction nucleotides: 7. Per germline, CDR1 SEHNR and CDR2 FQNEAQ (reference sequence). The CDR3 has 15 amino acids. The CDR3 loop reads CASSHGQGEFYGYTF. CDR3 DNA: TGTGCCAGCAGCCACGGACAGGGGGAGTTCTATGGCTACACCTTC. The whole variable domain, remainder taken from reference TRBV7-9 and TRBJ1-2, is DTGVSQNPRHKITKRGQNVTFRCDPISEHNRLYWYRQTLGQGPEFLTYFQNEAQLEKSRLLSDRFSAERPKGSFSTLEIQRTEQGDSAMYLCASSHGQGEFYGYTFGSGTRLTVV.

CDR3: CASSPVGDSALHF. The CDR3 DNA sequence: TGCGCCAGCAGCCCCGTGGGGGACTCGGCCCTCCACTTT. The chain carries TRBV5-1 and TRBJ1-6; D is possibly TRBD1 (5 bases). Trimming took off 4 bases at V and 14 bases at J, with 16 bases between the two ends. Germline V gene data show CDR1 as SGHRS and CDR2 as YFSETQ. This CDR3 region has 13 residues.

The rearrangement links TRBV14 to TRBJ2-3, with D maybe TRBD2 (7 bases). Germline CDR1 and CDR2: SGHDN and FVKESK. The CDR3 spans 18 residues. Trimming left V 0 bases short and J 2 bases short, with 18 bases between. CDR3 nucleotide sequence: TGTGCCAGCAGCCAAGATTTCGGGGGGCTATCCGACACAGATACGCAGTATTTT. Its protein product is CASSQDFGGLSDTDTQYF.

The J gene is TRBJ2-3, the V gene TRBV7-3; 7 positions match TRBD2. The junction had 4 bases not matched to a gene; V was cut back by 8 bases and J by 2 bases. CDR1 is SGHTA, CDR2 FQGTGA, per germline. CDR3 length equals 13 residues. CDR3 sequence (DNA): TGTGCCAGCGGAGGGAGGGACACAGATACGCAGTATTTT. Amino acid sequence: CASGGRDTDTQYF.

V usage is TRBV15 and J usage is TRBJ1-1; possible D gene TRBD1, 6 bases. Trimming took off 1 base at V and 5 bases at J, with 11 bases between the two ends. The CDR3 has 14 residues. Germline loops: CDR1 LNHNV, CDR2 YYDKDF (reference sequence). The CDR3 region is CATSRGQGLTEAFF. The DNA of the CDR3 is TGTGCCACCAGCAGAGGCCAGGGGCTGACTGAAGCTTTCTTT.

The chain links TRBV7-9 to TRBJ2-3; D is possibly TRBD2 (5 bases). The germline V and J ends were trimmed by 2 bases and 6 bases, with 6 bases remaining between them. Germline CDR1 and CDR2: SEHNR and FQNEAQ (reference sequence). CDR3 length: 12 residues. The CDR3 loop reads CASSLWRDTQYF. The CDR3 bases are TGTGCCAGCAGCTTATGGAGGGATACGCAGTATTTT.

The CDR3 reads CASSEPSGRLDEQFF. As DNA, the CDR3 is TGTGCCAGCAGTGAACCTAGCGGGAGACTGGATGAGCAGTTCTTC. V gene TRBV2 combines with J gene TRBJ2-1; 10 nucleotides align to TRBD2. V lost 2 bases, J lost 8 bases, and 6 bases stayed unmatched. The CDR3 is made up of 15 amino acids. Germline lookup yields CDR1 SNHLY and CDR2 FYNNEI.

The chain combines TRBV10-1 with TRBJ2-1; 7 bases map to TRBD2. The CDR3 totals 12 residues. V lost 10 bases and J lost 6; bases outside the gene matches: 6. Germline values: CDR1 WNHNN, CDR2 SYGVQD (reference sequence). CDR3 amino acids: CATGEGLNEQFF. The CDR3 DNA reads TGCGCCACCGGGGAGGGCCTCAATGAGCAGTTCTTC.

The chain uses TRBV7-3 and TRBJ2-3, with D possibly being TRBD2 (6 bases). The germline CDR1 and CDR2 sequences are SGHTA and FQGTGA. This CDR3 has 15 residues. The V end was cut by 8 bases, the J end by 6 bases, with 21 bases between. The DNA for the CDR3 is TGTGCCAGCTCCCCCTCTAGCGCCCCAAGGGATACGCAGTATTTT. Translation: CASSPSSAPRDTQYF.

V is TRBV11-2 and J is TRBJ2-1; TRBD2 matches at 9 bases. Germline loops: CDR1 SGHAT, CDR2 FQNNGV. The J segment lost 3 bases and the V segment lost 3 bases, leaving 3 bases of the junction unmatched. The CDR3 spans 15 residues. CDR3 bases: TGTGCCAGCAGCTTGCTAGCGGGGATCTACAATGAGCAGTTCTTC. Translated, it gives CASSLLAGIYNEQFF.

The chain combines TRBV30 with TRBJ2-3, with 14 bases aligning to TRBD2. The CDR3 covers 17 residues. Losses at the gene ends were 0 bases for V and 4 bases for J; bases not matched to a gene: 6. Per the germline V gene, CDR1 is GTSNPN and CDR2 is SVGIG (reference sequence). The CDR3 sequence: CAWSVRVTSGGADTQYF. In DNA form, the CDR3 reads TGTGCCTGGAGTGTACGTGTGACTAGCGGGGGGGCAGATACGCAGTATTTT.

The rearrangement uses TRBV2 and TRBJ1-2; 8 bases align to TRBD1. Germline CDR1 and CDR2: SNHLY and FYNNEI. The junction had 11 bases not matched to a gene; V was cut back by 7 bases and J by 4 bases. The CDR3 extends over 15 amino acids. The CDR3: CASTQDRGFGYGYTF. CDR3 nucleotides: TGTGCCAGCACTCAAGACAGGGGATTCGGCTATGGCTACACCTTC.

The V gene is TRBV12-3 or TRBV12-4, the J gene TRBJ2-7; D unresolved. This CDR3 is built from 13 residues. V dropped 3 bases and J dropped 0 bases, with 6 bases sitting between them. The chain's CDR3 is CASSLASSYEQYF. The CDR3 DNA sequence: TGTGCCAGCAGTTTGGCCAGCTCCTACGAGCAGTACTTC.

V gene TRBV7-3 combines with J gene TRBJ2-1, with D uncertain. The germline V and J ends were trimmed by 0 bases and 4 bases, with 13 bases remaining between them. The CDR3 extends over 16 amino acids. CDR1 and CDR2 from the germline V gene are SGHTA and FQGTGA. CDR3 loop: CASSLTGSQAYNEQFF. DNA for the CDR3: TGTGCCAGCAGCTTAACGGGCAGCCAGGCTTACAATGAGCAGTTCTTC.

The chain couples TRBV7-3 to TRBJ1-1; TRBD1 matches 7 bases. The ends lost 6 bases at V and 5 bases at J; junction bases unmatched: 9. The CDR3 totals 14 residues. Germline values: CDR1 SGHTA, CDR2 FQGTGA. CDR3 in amino acids: CASSLRQGETEAFF. The DNA of the CDR3 is TGTGCCAGCAGTCTCAGACAGGGAGAAACTGAAGCTTTCTTT.

J is TRBJ1-3 and V is TRBV18, with D possibly matching TRBD1 (5 bases). CDR1 and CDR2 (germline): KGHSH, LQKENI. V lost 3 bases to trimming and J lost 0 bases, with 15 bases between them. The CDR3 covers 17 residues. The CDR3 DNA sequence: TGTGCCAGCTCACCTGGTCCCCCAGGGAACTCTGGAAACACCATATATTTT. It is translated as CASSPGPPGNSGNTIYF.

The chain combines TRBV5-4 with TRBJ1-1; the match to TRBD1 covers 8 bases. The trim removed 1 base at V and 5 bases at J, leaving 7 bases unmatched. This CDR3 is built from 15 residues. Germline V gene data show CDR1 as SGHNT and CDR2 as YYREEE (reference sequence). The CDR3 sequence is CASSLWQGAGTEAFF. Written as DNA, the CDR3 is TGTGCCAGCAGCTTGTGGCAGGGGGCTGGAACTGAAGCTTTCTTT.

V is TRBV15 and J is TRBJ1-5, with 7 bases that match TRBD1. The length of the CDR3 is 17 residues. After removal of 1 base from V and 4 bases from J, the junction contained 10 bases not matched to a gene. Germline CDR1 is LNHNV and CDR2 is YYDKDF (reference sequence). DNA of the CDR3: TGTGCCACCAGCAGAGGAACAGGGGCCAGAGCAAATCAGCCCCAGCATTTT. Protein sequence: CATSRGTGARANQPQHF.

The V gene is TRBV15, the J gene TRBJ1-5; D is ambiguous. This CDR3 is built from 15 residues. Trimming removed 3 bases from V and 4 bases from J, with 13 bases in between. Germline CDR1 is LNHNV and CDR2 is YYDKDF (reference sequence). The CDR3 loop reads CATSSPQQINQPQHF. CDR3 bases: TGTGCCACCAGCAGTCCCCAACAGATAAATCAGCCCCAGCATTTT.

This clone was observed a single time. The chain carries TRBV6-1 and TRBJ2-7; D is perhaps TRBD1 (6 bases). The CDR3 is made up of 15 amino acids. V gave up 1 base and J gave up 0 bases, with 10 bases separating them. In germline, CDR1 is MNHNS, CDR2 SASEGT. This CDR3 reads CASSEGGLRSYEQYF. For the CDR3, the DNA is TGTGCCAGCAGTGAAGGGGGGCTACGCTCCTACGAGCAGTACTTC.

The V and J genes are TRBV10-3 and TRBJ1-4; D gene uncertain. The ends were cut back, 2 bases at V and 11 bases at J, with 9 bases in the middle. CDR1 and CDR2 from the germline V gene are ENHRY and SYGVKD. This CDR3 has 12 amino acids. The CDR3: CAISENPIKLFF. CDR3 nucleotide sequence: TGTGCCATCAGTGAGAATCCCATTAAACTGTTTTTT.

The chain carries TRBV27 and TRBJ2-6; possibly TRBD1 for D (6 bases). Germline loops: CDR1 MNHEY, CDR2 SMNVEV (reference sequence). CDR3 length: 15 residues. Trimming stripped 6 bases from V and 4 bases from J, with 13 bases between. The CDR3 reads CASSPTGRGANVLTF. The CDR3 bases are TGTGCCAGCAGCCCTACAGGGAGAGGGGCCAACGTCCTGACTTTC. Full variable domain (missing parts from reference TRBV27 and TRBJ2-6): EAQVTQNPRYLITVTGKKLTVTCSQNMNHEYMSWYRQDPGLGLRQIYYSMNVEVTDKGDVPEGYKVSRKEKRNFPLILESPSPNQTSLYFCASSPTGRGANVLTFGAGSRLTVL.

This clone was seen only a few times. The chain links TRBV4-3 to TRBJ2-1, with 10 bases that match TRBD1. Germline CDR1 reads LGHNA; CDR2 reads YSLEER. J lost 4 bases, V lost 3 bases, and 6 bases had no gene match. The CDR3 sequence is 16 residues long. The CDR3 DNA reads as TGCGCCAGCAGCCAGGGGACAGGGGAATTTTACAATGAGCAGTTCTTC. Its translation: CASSQGTGEFYNEQFF.